This TCR beta chain was sequenced during a study of blood T cell repertoires in COVID-19. Study in general: From T cells, B-cell-depleted T cells, or PBMCs came the material, which was cDNA or gDNA.

The method was immunoSEQ multiplex PCR; TCRdb's version includes in-frame clones alone and lacks a portion of them. In the table there are hundreds of thousands of clones, about 87% of which are singletons. Sequenced material: peripheral blood. This clonotype was sampled from a woman in her sixties or seventies with COVID-19, enrolled during active disease.

The CDR3 reads CASSLSGTAINTIYF. The CDR3 nucleotides read TGTGCCAGCAGCTTAAGCGGCACAGCTATCAACACCATATATTTT. The J gene is TRBJ1-3, the V gene TRBV7-9, with unresolved D. Deletions cut 2 bases from V and 7 bases from J, with 15 bases between. CDR3 length: 15 amino acids. Germline lookup yields CDR1 SEHNR and CDR2 FQNEAQ (reference sequence).